This is a list of T cell receptor beta chains from one sample in a study of regulatory T cells in long-lasting Graves disease. One entry per CDR3 protein, called by TCRdb with MiXCR from the multiplex PCR reads. There are 400,000 or so distinct CDR3 sequences in the sample; about a quarter occur only once, and 26% lies in the top ten. This material consisted of peripheral blood mononuclear cells (PBMCs), taken when the disease was refractory, from a patient treated with antithyroid drugs. All receptors derive from a female donor with Graves disease. The CDR3 runs from the conserved cysteine through the conserved F or W. D genes are given only for firm matches. For some rows the clone size is stated as once, few or many, or as a class when expanded; others skip it.

CDR3 protein	CDR3 DNA	V gene	clone size	J gene	D gene
CASSPDRRHEQYF	TGCGCCAGCAGCCCGGACAGGCGCCACGAGCAGTACTTC	TRBV5-1	.	TRBJ2-7	TRBD1
CATSRDLGATETQYF	TGTGCCACCAGCAGAGATTTGGGGGCAACAGAGACCCAGTACTTC	TRBV15	many	TRBJ2-5	.
CASSIQLLYGYTF	TGTGCCAGCAGCATACAGTTACTCTATGGCTACACCTTC	TRBV7-9	few	TRBJ1-2	.
CASSSIPGEGELFF	TGTGCCAGCAGTTCTATCCCAGGGGAGGGGGAGCTGTTTTTT	TRBV28	.	TRBJ2-2	.
CASSLRYSNQPQHF	TGTGCCAGCAGTCTCAGGTATAGCAATCAGCCCCAGCATTTT	TRBV27	many	TRBJ1-5	.
CASSLDQGANGANVLTF	TGTGCCAGCAGTTTAGATCAGGGGGCAAATGGGGCCAACGTCCTGACTTTC	TRBV28	many	TRBJ2-6	TRBD1
CASSPAENTEAFF	TGTGCCAGCTCACCAGCAGAGAACACTGAAGCTTTCTTT	TRBV18	few	TRBJ1-1	.
CASSLFQAAGYTF	TGTGCCAGCAGTTTGTTTCAGGCGGCGGGCTACACCTTC	TRBV28	many	TRBJ1-2	.
CASSIDRDTEAFF	TGTGCCAGCTCAATAGACAGGGACACTGAAGCTTTCTTT	TRBV18	many	TRBJ1-1	TRBD1
CAWSPSAYEQYF	TGTGCCTGGAGTCCATCGGCCTACGAGCAGTACTTC	TRBV30	.	TRBJ2-7	.
CASSPRGLAEETQYF	TGTGCCAGCTCGCCCCGCGGACTAGCGGAAGAGACCCAGTACTTC	TRBV18	many	TRBJ2-5	TRBD2
CASSLEWDARHGYTF	TGTGCCAGCAGCTTAGAGTGGGACGCCAGGCATGGCTACACCTTC	TRBV7-9	few	TRBJ1-2	.
CASSPNRVPTEAFF	TGTGCCAGCAGCCCGAACAGGGTCCCCACTGAAGCTTTCTTT	TRBV7-2	.	TRBJ1-1	.
CASSRGGLGTYNSPLHF	TGCGCCAGCAGCCGAGGGGGATTGGGGACCTATAATTCACCCCTCCACTTT	TRBV5-1	few	TRBJ1-6	.
CASSSLSGSVFNEQFF	TGTGCCAGCAGTAGCCTTAGCGGGAGTGTGTTCAATGAGCAGTTCTTC	TRBV28	.	TRBJ2-1	TRBD2
CSDLQGGVTEAFF	TGCAGCGATTTACAGGGGGGGGTGACTGAAGCTTTCTTT	TRBV29-1	many	TRBJ1-1	TRBD1
CASSRDDEKLFF	TGTGCCAGCAGCCGGGACGACGAAAAACTGTTTTTT	TRBV3-1	many	TRBJ1-4	.
CASSQVYSYTF	TGTGCCAGCAGTCAGGTCTATAGCTACACCTTC	TRBV28	many	TRBJ1-2	.
CAEQASGVSYEQYF	TGTGCCGAGCAGGCTAGCGGGGTCTCCTACGAGCAGTACTTC	TRBV3-2	few	TRBJ2-7	.
CASSLEASSLRAYGYTF	TGTGCCAGCAGCTTAGAAGCGTCGTCCTTAAGGGCCTATGGCTACACCTTC	TRBV7-2	.	TRBJ1-2	.
CASSSGGAVVLASIGTQYF	TGTGCCAGCAGTTCTGGCGGGGCGGTCGTGCTAGCCAGTATAGGTACGCAGTATTTT	TRBV12-3/TRBV12-4	.	TRBJ2-3	.
CASSFGGGSGNTIYF	TGTGCCAGCAGCTTTGGAGGGGGGTCTGGAAACACCATATATTTT	TRBV7-2	many	TRBJ1-3	.
CASSEILGSSGNTIYF	TGTGCCAGCAGTGAAATTCTGGGGAGCTCTGGAAACACCATATATTTT	TRBV2	.	TRBJ1-3	.
CASSLVGVGGSGGYTF	TGTGCCAGCAGCTTGGTTGGGGTCGGCGGGTCTGGGGGCTACACCTTC	TRBV5-4	once	TRBJ1-2	.
CASSTGDRPEQYF	TGTGCCAGTAGTACAGGGGACAGGCCCGAGCAGTACTTC	TRBV19	.	TRBJ2-7	TRBD1
CASSLRRSSYEQYF	TGTGCCAGCAGCCTAAGACGTAGCTCCTACGAGCAGTACTTC	TRBV5-6	few	TRBJ2-7	.
CSARRGGQGGEKLFF	TGCAGTGCTCGTCGTGGAGGACAGGGAGGTGAAAAACTGTTTTTT	TRBV20-1	many	TRBJ1-4	TRBD1
CAGIGTGLGGSGELFF	TGCGCCGGCATCGGGACAGGGCTGGGAGGCTCCGGGGAGCTGTTTTTT	TRBV5-1	.	TRBJ2-2	TRBD1
CSARVLTSAIYNEQFF	TGCAGTGCTAGGGTGTTGACTAGCGCCATCTACAATGAGCAGTTCTTC	TRBV20-1	.	TRBJ2-1	TRBD2
CASRQGTVNTEAFF	TGTGCCAGCAGGCAAGGGACGGTTAACACTGAAGCTTTCTTT	TRBV28	many	TRBJ1-1	.
CASSPLGQGKGQETQYF	TGTGCCAGCAGCCCTCTCGGACAGGGAAAGGGCCAAGAGACCCAGTACTTC	TRBV5-6	few	TRBJ2-5	TRBD1
CASQLDRPNYEQYF	TGTGCCAGCCAATTGGACAGACCAAACTACGAGCAGTACTTC	TRBV28	many	TRBJ2-7	.
CSATDSQETQYF	TGCAGTGCGACGGACAGTCAAGAGACCCAGTACTTC	TRBV20-1	few	TRBJ2-5	.
CASSESGAGANVLTF	TGTGCCAGCAGTGAATCAGGGGCTGGGGCCAACGTCCTGACTTTC	TRBV6-1	few	TRBJ2-6	.
CASSIRRDEQYF	TGTGCCAGCAGCATAAGGAGGGACGAGCAGTACTTC	TRBV7-9	.	TRBJ2-7	.
CASSQEQLSYGYTF	TGTGCCAGCAGCCAGGAACAGTTATCCTATGGCTACACCTTC	TRBV7-9	few	TRBJ1-2	.
CASSIEAGRQEIQYF	TGTGCCAGTAGTATAGAGGCGGGGAGACAAGAGATCCAGTACTTC	TRBV19	.	TRBJ2-5	.
CASSIVGGRGGYEQYF	TGTGCCAGTAGTATAGTCGGCGGGAGAGGGGGCTACGAGCAGTACTTC	TRBV19	.	TRBJ2-7	.
CASSPWAGAQETQYF	TGTGCCAGCAGCCCGTGGGCAGGGGCACAAGAGACCCAGTACTTC	TRBV4-2	.	TRBJ2-5	.
CASSDPKAGSYNEQFF	TGTGCCAGCAGTGATCCCAAAGCGGGATCCTACAATGAGCAGTTCTTC	TRBV25-1	.	TRBJ2-1	TRBD2
CASSTTGGNQPQHF	TGTGCCAGCAGTACTACAGGGGGCAATCAGCCCCAGCATTTT	TRBV6-1	many	TRBJ1-5	TRBD1
CASSYSGLDRYEQYF	TGTGCCAGCAGTTACTCCGGACTAGATCGGTACGAGCAGTACTTC	TRBV6-5	many	TRBJ2-7	TRBD2
CATSREKTGTSNTGELFF	TGTGCCACCAGCAGAGAAAAGACCGGGACATCGAACACCGGGGAGCTGTTTTTT	TRBV15	few	TRBJ2-2	.
CASSTRSAGDTEAFF	TGTGCCAGCAGTACACGCTCGGCGGGAGACACTGAAGCTTTCTTT	TRBV28	many	TRBJ1-1	.
CASSGDRGSTEAFF	TGTGCCAGTAGTGGGGACAGGGGTAGTACTGAAGCTTTCTTT	TRBV19	.	TRBJ1-1	TRBD1
CASSMGTSGRARETQYF	TGTGCCAGTAGTATGGGGACTAGCGGGAGAGCCCGAGAGACCCAGTACTTC	TRBV19	.	TRBJ2-5	TRBD2
CSQGGNPTQPQHF	TGCAGTCAGGGTGGGAACCCAACTCAGCCCCAGCATTTT	TRBV20-1	few	TRBJ1-5	.
CASLGVITEAFF	TGTGCCAGTCTCGGGGTGATCACTGAAGCTTTCTTT	TRBV28	many	TRBJ1-1	.
CSVRRGTSGKETQYF	TGCAGCGTGAGGCGCGGGACTAGCGGGAAAGAGACCCAGTACTTC	TRBV29-1	.	TRBJ2-5	TRBD2
CASSLEGGSYNSPLHF	TGTGCCAGCAGCTTAGAAGGGGGCTCCTATAATTCACCCCTCCACTTT	TRBV12-3/TRBV12-4	many	TRBJ1-6	.
CATSSPGQGLETQYF	TGTGCCACCAGCAGCCCGGGACAGGGATTAGAGACCCAGTACTTC	TRBV15	many	TRBJ2-5	TRBD1
CASSLGPGVDYEQYF	TGTGCCAGCAGCTTGGGACCGGGGGTAGACTACGAGCAGTACTTC	TRBV5-4	.	TRBJ2-7	.
CASRDRDFSGNTIYF	TGTGCCAGCAGGGACAGGGACTTCTCTGGAAACACCATATATTTT	TRBV28	few	TRBJ1-3	TRBD1
CASSLAGATGELFF	TGTGCCAGCAGCTTAGCAGGGGCCACCGGGGAGCTGTTTTTT	TRBV12-3/TRBV12-4	many	TRBJ2-2	.
CASSGGRGAGNTVYF	TGTGCCAGCAGTGGGGGAAGGGGGGCTGGAAACACCGTATATTTT	TRBV28	.	TRBJ1-3	.
CASSASYNEQFF	TGTGCCAGCAGCGCATCCTACAATGAGCAGTTCTTC	TRBV9	few	TRBJ2-1	.
CSVEEPGGRGYTF	TGCAGCGTTGAAGAGCCAGGGGGCCGTGGCTACACCTTC	TRBV29-1	.	TRBJ1-2	TRBD1
CASSSDLAGGLQETQYF	TGTGCCAGCAGCTCCGATCTAGCGGGAGGACTTCAAGAGACCCAGTACTTC	TRBV9	few	TRBJ2-5	TRBD2
CASSWTAWSTEAFF	TGTGCCAGCAGTTGGACAGCCTGGAGCACTGAAGCTTTCTTT	TRBV12-3/TRBV12-4	many	TRBJ1-1	.